This T cell receptor beta chain is from a study of blood T cell repertoires in COVID-19. At the level of the study: PBMCs, B-cell-depleted T cells, or T cells provided the cDNA or gDNA that made up the material.

Under the authors' procedure: Amplified reference gene primers provided the basis for estimating nucleated cell counts. The data were produced by immunoSEQ multiplex PCR, yet TCRdb's version contains in-frame clones alone and is incomplete. Clone size and the V and J calls come from that table; the DNA yielded D and trimming. The sample shows 120,000 to 150,000 clones, 85% of them seen only once. The CDR3 runs 13 residues. The V gene's germline CDR1 is SGHNT and CDR2 YYREEE (reference sequence). V gave up 0 bases and J gave up 4 bases, with 8 bases separating them. What was sequenced was peripheral blood. The TCR sequence derives from a woman aged 40 to 50 with active or convalescent COVID-19. This sequence joins TRBV5-4 and TRBJ2-7; no reliable D call. The CDR3, as DNA: TGTGCCAGCAGCTTGGAGCCCGGTTACGAGCAGTACTTC. This gives the protein CASSLEPGYEQYF.